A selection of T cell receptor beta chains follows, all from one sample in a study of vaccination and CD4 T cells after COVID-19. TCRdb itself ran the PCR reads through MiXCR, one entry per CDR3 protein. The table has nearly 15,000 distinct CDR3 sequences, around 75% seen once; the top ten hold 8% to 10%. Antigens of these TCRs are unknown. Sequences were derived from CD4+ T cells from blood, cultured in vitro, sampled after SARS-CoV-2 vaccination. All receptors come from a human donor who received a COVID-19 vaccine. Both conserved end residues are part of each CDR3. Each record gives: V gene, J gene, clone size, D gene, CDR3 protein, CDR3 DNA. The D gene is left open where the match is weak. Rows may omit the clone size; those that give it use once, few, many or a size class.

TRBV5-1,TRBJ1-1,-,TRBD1,CASSLDRGDEAFF,TGCGCCAGCAGCTTGGACAGGGGAGATGAAGCTTTCTTT
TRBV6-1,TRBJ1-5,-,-,CASTRRGDQPQHF,TGTGCCAGCACGAGGAGGGGCGATCAGCCCCAGCATTTT
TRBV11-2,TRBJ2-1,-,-,CASSPSFRDNEQFF,TGTGCCAGCAGCCCCAGCTTTCGGGACAATGAGCAGTTCTTC
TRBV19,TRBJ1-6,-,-,CASISGTPNSPLHF,TGTGCCAGTATATCCGGGACGCCAAATTCACCCCTCCACTTT
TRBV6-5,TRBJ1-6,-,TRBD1,CASSFRDRGNSPLHF,TGTGCCAGCAGTTTCCGGGACAGGGGGAATTCACCCCTCCACTTT
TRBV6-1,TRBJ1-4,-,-,CASSQGGINEKLFF,TGTGCCAGCAGTCAAGGAGGGATCAATGAAAAACTGTTTTTT
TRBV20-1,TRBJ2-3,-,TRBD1,CSARDPGQGLTDTQYF,TGCAGTGCTAGAGATCCCGGACAGGGACTCACAGATACGCAGTATTTT
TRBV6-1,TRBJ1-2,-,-,CASTPDGIYGYTF,TGTGCCAGCACTCCGGACGGCATCTATGGCTACACCTTC
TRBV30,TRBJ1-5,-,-,CAWTRTFSNQPQHF,TGTGCCTGGACGAGGACTTTTAGCAATCAGCCCCAGCATTTT
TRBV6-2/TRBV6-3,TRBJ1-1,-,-,CASLSGSQRAEAFF,TGTGCCAGCCTTTCGGGGAGCCAGCGTGCTGAAGCTTTCTTT
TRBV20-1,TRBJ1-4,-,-,CSGGGRGDEKLFF,TGCAGCGGAGGTGGGCGAGGGGATGAAAAACTGTTTTTT
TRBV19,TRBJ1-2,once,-,CASSIIDWTELNYGYTF,TGTGCCAGTAGTATTATCGACTGGACAGAGCTGAACTATGGCTACACCTTC
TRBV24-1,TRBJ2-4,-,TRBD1,CATSDTGTGALAKNIQYF,TGTGCCACCAGTGATACCGGGACAGGGGCCTTAGCCAAAAACATTCAGTACTTC
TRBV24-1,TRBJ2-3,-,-,CATSGGARTDTQYF,TGTGCCACCTCTGGGGGGGCCCGCACAGATACGCAGTATTTT
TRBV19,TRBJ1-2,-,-,CASSGARVYGYTF,TGTGCCAGTAGTGGTGCCAGGGTTTATGGCTACACCTTC
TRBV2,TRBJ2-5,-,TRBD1,CASSDRGLETQYF,TGTGCCAGCAGTGACAGGGGGCTGGAGACCCAGTACTTC
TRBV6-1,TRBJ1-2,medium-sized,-,CASSDTVNYGYTF,TGTGCCAGCAGTGACACCGTTAACTATGGCTACACCTTC
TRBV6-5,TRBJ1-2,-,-,CASSYGGGRNYGYTF,TGTGCCAGCAGTTACGGTGGCGGTAGGAACTATGGCTACACCTTC
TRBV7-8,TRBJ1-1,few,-,CASSLLGGARNTEAFF,TGTGCCAGCAGCTTATTAGGGGGGGCGAGGAACACTGAAGCTTTCTTT
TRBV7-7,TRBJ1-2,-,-,CASSLGGGGYTF,TGTGCCAGCAGCTTAGGGGGGGGCGGCTACACCTTC
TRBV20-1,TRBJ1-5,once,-,CSAAWGAGQPQHF,TGCAGTGCTGCATGGGGGGCTGGGCAGCCCCAGCATTTT
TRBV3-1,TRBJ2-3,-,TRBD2,CASSQGGGGADTQYF,TGTGCCAGCAGCCAAGGTGGTGGGGGGGCAGATACGCAGTATTTT
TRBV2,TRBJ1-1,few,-,CASGTGDPEAFF,TGTGCCAGCGGGACGGGGGACCCTGAAGCTTTCTTT